A single sample gave rise to the 9 T cell receptor beta chains below, sequenced in a study of CD8+CD57+ T cells in acquired aplastic anemia. Before being chosen for sequencing, patients had shown CD8+CD57+ cell expansion by flow cytometry. TCR beta VDJ and CDR3 profiling used genomic DNA as template. TCRdb reprocessed the reads with MiXCR, giving one entry per CDR3 protein. This table holds approximately 220,000 distinct CDR3 sequences, around half found once. Sequencing was carried out using sorted CD4+, CD8+, or CD8+CD57+ T cells (not recorded which) from PBMCs. These receptors were obtained from a human donor with aplastic anemia.

This clonotype has a single count. A much more abundant neighbour one base away suggests this may be a read error. The chain recombines TRBV7-9 with TRBJ2-2; D may be TRBD1 (6 bases). Germline assignment: CDR1 SEHNR and CDR2 FQNEAQ (reference sequence). Between the trimmed V and J ends, which lost 8 bases and 6 bases, there was a span of 16 bases. The CDR3 contains 14 residues. This CDR3 is CASGSRGFPGELFF. CDR3 sequence (DNA): TGTGCCAGCGGCTCCAGGGGTTTCCCCGGGGAGCTGTTTTTT.

The chain recombines TRBV19 with TRBJ2-7; 9 bases match TRBD1. The V gene end was trimmed by 7 bases and the J gene end by 3 bases; junction bases not matched to a gene: 4. Germline V gene sequence: CDR1 LNHDA, CDR2 SQIVND (reference sequence). CDR3 length equals 13 residues. CDR3: CASTTGQGYEQYF. DNA of the CDR3: TGTGCCAGTACCACGGGACAGGGCTACGAGCAGTACTTC.

This rearrangement joins TRBV7-9 to TRBJ1-5; D unresolved. This CDR3 spans 12 amino acids. The germline CDR1 and CDR2 sequences are SEHNR and FQNEAQ (reference sequence). Trimming cost V 2 bases and J 6 bases, with 5 bases left between them. This chain's CDR3 is CASSLLSQPQHF. The CDR3 nucleotides read TGTGCCAGCAGCTTATTGAGTCAGCCCCAGCATTTT.

V gene TRBV5-1 combines with J gene TRBJ1-2, with D tentatively TRBD1 (5 bases). The CDR3 runs 15 residues. V lost 0 bases to trimming and J lost 7 bases, with 16 bases between them. Looked up from germline, CDR1 is SGHRS and CDR2 is YFSETQ. CDR3 sequence reads: CASSLGTSKRGGYTF. CDR3 nucleotide sequence: TGCGCCAGCAGCTTGGGGACATCGAAAAGGGGTGGCTACACCTTC.

At least ten counts were recorded for this clonotype. V is TRBV12-3 or TRBV12-4 and J is TRBJ2-5; tentative D call: TRBD1 (5 bases). There are 13 residues in the CDR3. The ends were cut back, 5 bases at V and 3 bases at J, with 10 bases in the middle. Here the CDR3 DNA reads TGTGCCAGCAGTGGGGCTTCAGAAGAGACCCAGTACTTC. Translation: CASSGASEETQYF.

CDR3 DNA sequence: TGTGCCATCAGGAACCCCAACGGATGGGCGGAGACCCAGTACTTC. It specifies CAIRNPNGWAETQYF. The chain has TRBV10-3 and TRBJ2-5; D gene ambiguous. This CDR3 has 15 amino acids. With 6 bases removed from V and 5 bases from J, the gap between germline ends came to 19 bases. The germline CDR1 and CDR2 sequences are ENHRY and SYGVKD.

This clonotype occurred a few times. The chain employs TRBV29-1 and TRBJ2-7; 8 nucleotides match TRBD2. With 8 bases clipped from V and 3 bases from J, the junction kept 6 bases outside the gene matches. Germline CDR1 and CDR2: SQVTM and ANQGSEA. There are 12 residues in the CDR3. The DNA of the CDR3 is TGCAGCCAAGAAGGGACTAGCTACGAGCAGTACTTC. It is translated as CSQEGTSYEQYF.

With respect to this clonotype: One junction end does not reproduce the germline sequence, and a read error may be involved. The gene calls are TRBV10-2 and TRBJ1-2; no clear D gene. The CDR3 spans 15 residues. The germline V gene has CDR1 WSHSY and CDR2 SAAADI. The CDR3 DNA follows: TGCGCCAGCAGTGGGTCGAGAGGATACAACTGTGGCTACACCTTC. Its translation is CASSGSRGYNCGYTF.

In its sample, this clonotype was seen many times. V gene TRBV12-3 or TRBV12-4 combines with J gene TRBJ2-5; the D gene is possibly TRBD1 (5 bases). Trimming pared 2 bases from V and 4 bases from J, leaving 14 bases between. The CDR3 is 15 residues long. CDR3 coding DNA: TGTGCCAGCAGTTTATCCCGGACAAAACGAGAGACCCAGTACTTC. It is translated as CASSLSRTKRETQYF.